This T cell receptor (beta chain) originates from a study of T cells in Graves' hyperthyroidism and ophthalmopathy. Study background: At initial diagnosis, before any treatment had begun, peripheral blood was obtained.

Only a few counts were recorded for this clonotype. Authors of the study amplified TCR beta CDR3 regions from RNA transcripts. First-round RT-PCR of the TCR CDR3 relied on the HTBI primer set. TCRdb re-analysed the multiplex PCR reads in MiXCR, keeping a single row per CDR3 protein. The sample has hundreds of thousands of distinct CDR3 sequences, about 14% seen once; the top ten hold about 13%. The germline V gene encodes CDR1 MNHEY and CDR2 SMNVEV (reference sequence). The length of the CDR3 is 12 residues. With 10 bases removed from V and 6 bases from J, the gap between germline ends came to 12 bases. Lactation, pregnancy, other autoimmune disease or uncontrolled infection led to exclusion of patients.

This receptor was identified in a man aged 18 to 29 with Graves' ophthalmopathy. The specimen was blood. This rearrangement joins TRBV27 to TRBJ2-2; perhaps D is TRBD1 or TRBD2 (6 bases each). The CDR3 DNA is TGTGCCACCGAGGGGGGTCCCGGGGAGCTGTTTTTT. Its protein is CATEGGPGELFF.